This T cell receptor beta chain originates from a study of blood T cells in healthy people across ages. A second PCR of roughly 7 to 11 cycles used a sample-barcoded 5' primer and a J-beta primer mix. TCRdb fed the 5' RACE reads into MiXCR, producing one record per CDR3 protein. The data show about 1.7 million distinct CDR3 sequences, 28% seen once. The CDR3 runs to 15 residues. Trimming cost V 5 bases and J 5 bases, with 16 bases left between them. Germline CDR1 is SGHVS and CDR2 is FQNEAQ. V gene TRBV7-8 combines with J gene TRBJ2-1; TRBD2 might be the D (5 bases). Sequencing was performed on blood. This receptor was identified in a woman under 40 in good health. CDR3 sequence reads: CASSPSRTANNEQFF. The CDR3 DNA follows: TGTGCCAGCAGCCCCTCCCGGACTGCCAACAATGAGCAGTTCTTC. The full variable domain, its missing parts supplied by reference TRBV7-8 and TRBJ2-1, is GAGVSQSPRYKVAKRGQDVALRCDPISGHVSLFWYQQALGQGPEFLTYFQNEAQLDKSGLPSDRFFAERPEGSVSTLKIQRTQQEDSAVYLCASSPSRTANNEQFFGPGTRLTVL.